This entry lists 20 T cell receptor beta chains sequenced from one sample in a study of Tregs in tolerant kidney transplant recipients. TCRdb keeps only in-frame clones here, not all; method: immunoSEQ multiplex PCR. The table shows 60,000 or so clones, with around 83% occurring only once. What was sequenced was CD4+ T cells from blood. These receptors originate from a human donor in good health.

This sequence joins TRBV2 and TRBJ2-1; D is possibly TRBD1 or TRBD2 (5 bases each). Trimming removed 6 bases at V and 5 bases at J, with 14 bases between. Germline CDR1 SNHLY, CDR2 FYNNEI. CDR3 length equals 14 residues. The CDR3 here is CASSLGEKDNEQFF. In nucleotides, the CDR3 is TGTGCCAGCAGCCTGGGGGAAAAAGACAATGAGCAGTTCTTC.

The V call is TRBV27, the J call TRBJ2-7; D possibly uses TRBD1 or TRBD2 (5 bases each). In germline, CDR1 is MNHEY, CDR2 SMNVEV (reference sequence). Trimming removed 6 bases from V and 2 bases from J, with 14 bases in between. This CDR3 has 14 residues. CDR3 nucleotides: TGTGCCAGCAGCCGCCGGGACGGAACCTACGAGCAGTACTTC. Its translation is CASSRRDGTYEQYF.

Turning to this clone: The junction and the germline gene differ at one end; a read error may be behind it. The V call is TRBV5-1, the J call TRBJ1-5, with a weak D call TRBD1 (5 bases). The CDR3 runs 10 residues. Per the germline V gene, CDR1 is SGHRS and CDR2 is YFSETQ. The CDR3 region is CASSLVPQGF. The CDR3 DNA reads TGCGCCAGCAGCTTGGTACCCCAGGGTTTT. The complete variable domain, with remaining parts taken from reference TRBV5-1 and TRBJ1-5, reads KAGVTQTPRYLIKTRGQQVTLSCSPISGHRSVSWYQQTPGQGLQFLFEYFSETQRNKGNFPGRFSGRQFSNSRSEMNVSTLELGDSALYLCASSLVPQGFGDGTRLSIL.

CDR3 amino acids: CASGGSYYGYTF. DNA of the CDR3: TGTGCCAGTGGCGGCTCCTACTATGGCTACACCTTC. This sequence joins TRBV19 and TRBJ1-2, with no clear D. The germline gives CDR1 LNHDA, CDR2 SQIVND (reference sequence). V was shortened by 8 bases and J by 3 bases, with 10 bases between the two germline ends. The CDR3 loop spans 12 amino acids.

Here the CDR3 reads CASSGLNGREGSETQYF. The CDR3 bases are TGCGCCAGCAGCGGTTTGAATGGGCGGGAGGGTTCGGAGACCCAGTACTTC. The chain couples TRBV4-1 to TRBJ2-5; 9 bases fit TRBD2. Germline values: CDR1 MGHRA, CDR2 YSYEKL. V lost 5 bases and J lost 5; bases outside the gene matches: 15. The CDR3 sequence is 17 residues long.

V is TRBV4-3 and J is TRBJ2-3, with TRBD2 matching over 9 bases. This CDR3 spans 17 amino acids. Germline trimming cut 0 bases from V and 2 bases from J; bases unmatched to any gene: 6. Germline values: CDR1 LGHNA, CDR2 YSLEER. CDR3 sequence reads: CASSQDVAGGVTDTQYF. The CDR3 coding sequence is TGCGCCAGCAGCCAAGATGTCGCGGGAGGGGTCACAGATACGCAGTATTTT.

The chain combines TRBV2 with TRBJ1-5, with D uncertain. CDR3 length equals 14 residues. Germline V lookup: CDR1 SNHLY, CDR2 FYNNEI. Between the trimmed V and J ends, which lost 8 bases and 6 bases, there was a span of 17 bases. CDR3 bases: TGTGCCAGCTGTTCGGTGGGATTGGTTCAGCCCCAGCATTTT. This codes for CASCSVGLVQPQHF.

The gene calls are TRBV7-9 and TRBJ2-7; TRBD2 is a possible D gene (6 bases). Germline lookup yields CDR1 SEHNR and CDR2 FQNEAQ (reference sequence). The CDR3 extends over 15 amino acids. Trimming pared 3 bases from V and 6 bases from J, leaving 18 bases between. CDR3 coding DNA: TGTGCCAGCAGCTTTGGAACAGCGGGTCCTGGCGAGCAGTACTTC. This translates into CASSFGTAGPGEQYF.

The chain recombines TRBV5-1 with TRBJ2-3, with TRBD2 identical over 9 bases. The CDR3 spans 15 residues. J was trimmed by 5 bases and V by 2 bases; bases with no gene match: 6. Germline V gene sequence: CDR1 SGHRS, CDR2 YFSETQ. The CDR3 region has the DNA TGCGCCAGCAGCTTCGTAGCGGGAGCCCTAGATACGCAGTATTTT. Translating gives CASSFVAGALDTQYF.

V gene TRBV18 combines with J gene TRBJ2-7; tentatively, D is TRBD1 or TRBD2 (7 bases each). V dropped 6 bases and J dropped 2 bases, with 17 bases sitting between them. The CDR3 totals 15 residues. The germline V gene encodes CDR1 KGHSH and CDR2 LQKENI. CDR3 sequence (DNA): TGTGCCAGCTCGGGGCAGGGGGGGTTAGCCTACGAGCAGTACTTC. This encodes CASSGQGGLAYEQYF.

The V call is TRBV6-6, the J call TRBJ1-2; 9 bases match TRBD1. CDR1 and CDR2 (germline): MNHNY, SVGAGI (reference sequence). Germline trimming cut 6 bases from V and 5 bases from J; bases unmatched to any gene: 7. The CDR3 covers 14 residues. This chain's CDR3 is CASSLDRGRYGYTF. CDR3 DNA: TGTGCCAGCAGCCTTGACAGGGGGAGGTATGGCTACACCTTC.

This chain uses TRBV11-2 with TRBJ2-3, with D possibly being TRBD2 (5 bases). The CDR3 is made up of 14 amino acids. V shed 5 bases and J shed 2 bases, with 11 bases lying between them. Germline loops: CDR1 SGHAT, CDR2 FQNNGV. CDR3 coding DNA: TGTGCCAGCAGCCAAGGACTCCTCACAGATACGCAGTATTTT. Its translation: CASSQGLLTDTQYF.

The genes are TRBV5-8 and TRBJ2-5; D possibly uses TRBD1 or TRBD2 (6 bases each). CDR1 SGHTS and CDR2 YDEGEE come from the germline V gene. The CDR3 covers 15 residues. V dropped 4 bases and J dropped 5 bases, with 18 bases sitting between them. The DNA of the CDR3 is TGTGCCAGCAGCCCAGGGACGGGGGCCAGGGAGACCCAGTACTTC. As protein: CASSPGTGARETQYF.

This chain joins TRBV4-3 and TRBJ1-2; tentative D call: TRBD1 (5 bases). V shed 0 bases and J shed 4 bases, with 12 bases lying between them. Germline V CDR1 and CDR2: LGHNA, YSLEER. This CDR3 is 15 amino acids long. CDR3 bases: TGCGCCAGCAGCCAAGATCCGGGGGTTCGCTATGGCTACACCTTC. Its translation is CASSQDPGVRYGYTF.

This chain links TRBV11-3 with TRBJ2-5; D remains unclear. Germline-derived CDR1 and CDR2 are SGHNT and YENEEA. Trimming cost V 4 bases and J 5 bases, with 14 bases left between them. This CDR3 has 14 amino acids. CDR3 DNA: TGTGCCAGCAGCTCACCAACCGGACGGGAGACCCAGTACTTC. Translated, it gives CASSSPTGRETQYF.

This clone was recorded at least ten times. The chain links TRBV6-5 to TRBJ1-2; D unresolved. From germline, CDR1 is MNHEY and CDR2 SVGAGI. Deletions cut 6 bases from V and 4 bases from J, with 15 bases between. This CDR3 is built from 14 residues. The CDR3 region has the DNA TGTGCCAGCAGACAACGGGCGGGTTTCTATGGCTACACCTTC. Its translation: CASRQRAGFYGYTF.

The sample holds one count of this clone. The chain joins TRBV19 to TRBJ2-5, with 8 bases aligning to TRBD2. CDR1 is LNHDA and CDR2 is SQIVND in the germline V gene (reference sequence). The length of the CDR3 is 12 residues. The V segment lost 8 bases and the J segment 4 bases; nucleotides outside the gene matches: 3. The CDR3 bases are TGTGCCAGTCCGGGGGGGGGAGAGACCCAGTACTTC. Amino acids: CASPGGGETQYF.

V is TRBV7-9 and J is TRBJ2-3; TRBD2 is a possible D gene (5 bases). Trimming stripped 3 bases from V and 0 bases from J, with 19 bases between. The CDR3 is 18 amino acids. Per germline, CDR1 SEHNR and CDR2 FQNEAQ (reference sequence). In nucleotides, the CDR3 is TGTGCCAGCAGCTTCCCGAGCGGCGTTATCTTAAGCACAGATACGCAGTATTTT. Protein: CASSFPSGVILSTDTQYF.

This chain links TRBV28 with TRBJ1-2; 7 bases agree with TRBD1. The V and J ends lost 2 bases and 4 bases, in that order; junction bases with no gene match: 4. This CDR3 is 14 amino acids long. Germline V lookup: CDR1 MDHEN, CDR2 SYDVKM. For the CDR3, the DNA is TGTGCCAGCAGTTTAACACAGGGGAGCTATGGCTACACCTTC. It codes for CASSLTQGSYGYTF.

This rearrangement joins TRBV6-5 to TRBJ2-1; D is possibly TRBD2 (5 bases). V lost 4 bases, J lost 6 bases, and 13 bases lay in between. This CDR3 spans 14 amino acids. Germline-derived CDR1 and CDR2 are MNHEY and SVGAGI. The CDR3, as DNA: TGTGCCAGCAGTTTCCTGGGGAGTATCAATGAGCAGTTCTTC. It codes for CASSFLGSINEQFF.